A single sample is the source of the 10 T cell receptor beta chains below, sequenced in a study of post-analysis software for immune sequencing data (dated by TCRdb to 2013 to 2016). General findings and caveats noted by the study authors: Patients showed significantly higher frequencies than controls for 4 or 5 TRBV segments, among them TRBV5-6, TRBV5-1 and TRBV20-1.

Their antigens are not known. To prepare the library, PCR was applied. Sequencing was carried out with an Illumina HiSeq 2500. To reduce PCR and sequencing biases, unique molecular identifiers were built into the TCR beta cDNA libraries. The raw public reads went through TCRdb reprocessing: fastp at Q25, MiXCR clone calling, in-frame beta chains kept. Each entry is one CDR3 protein sequence, shown with its most common DNA and genes. This sample is represented by about 540,000 distinct CDR3 sequences; about a third of them were singletons. Around 6% of the sample goes to the ten largest clones. The sequenced sample consisted of blood. The receptor set was obtained from a girl younger than 18 with multiple sclerosis.

The rearrangement uses TRBV10-3 and TRBJ2-3, with 12 bases that match TRBD2. Germline CDR1 and CDR2: ENHRY and SYGVKD. The CDR3 has 17 amino acids. V shed 2 bases and J 3 bases; nucleotides not matched to a gene: 6. The CDR3 loop reads CAISEAPSGGATDTQYF. The CDR3 DNA sequence: TGTGCCATCAGTGAGGCCCCTAGCGGGGGGGCAACAGATACGCAGTATTTT.

The V gene is TRBV3-1, the J gene TRBJ2-3, with D tentatively TRBD2 (6 bases). V was clipped by 4 bases and J by 8 bases, with 19 bases between them. Germline loops: CDR1 LGHDT, CDR2 YNNKEL (reference sequence). The length of the CDR3 is 15 residues. CDR3 in amino acids: CASSPRGRPGGTQYF. CDR3 nucleotide sequence: TGTGCCAGCAGCCCACGGGGCAGGCCCGGGGGTACGCAGTATTTT.

Of note for this clonotype: This may stem from a read error, because a much larger clone lies one nucleotide away. The V and J genes are TRBV7-9 and TRBJ2-4, with D tentatively TRBD2 (6 bases). The CDR3 has 14 residues. Germline V lookup: CDR1 SEHNR, CDR2 FQNEAQ (reference sequence). V was clipped by 1 base and J by 5 bases, with 9 bases between them. The DNA for the CDR3 is TGTGCCAGCAGCTTAGGGGACTCCGAAAACATTCAGTACTTC. It translates to CASSLGDSENIQYF.

This chain links TRBV5-1 with TRBJ2-3; 9 bases fit TRBD2. Germline V gene data show CDR1 as SGHRS and CDR2 as YFSETQ. This CDR3 has 17 amino acids. The junction had 9 bases not matched to a gene; V was cut back by 3 bases and J by 1 base. The CDR3 spells CASSSYQLAGGTDTQYF. In DNA form, the CDR3 reads TGCGCCAGCAGCTCATACCAATTAGCGGGGGGCACAGATACGCAGTATTTT.

The J gene is TRBJ2-3, the V gene TRBV3-1, with D unresolved. Germline values: CDR1 LGHDT, CDR2 YNNKEL (reference sequence). Trimming pared 2 bases from V and 3 bases from J, leaving 12 bases between. The CDR3 totals 15 residues. In nucleotides, the CDR3 is TGTGCCAGCAGCCAACTCGGCTCGATAACAGATACGCAGTATTTT. It specifies CASSQLGSITDTQYF.

The chain has TRBV28 and TRBJ2-1; no clear D gene. The CDR3 sequence is 18 residues long. In germline, CDR1 is MDHEN, CDR2 SYDVKM. Between the trimmed V and J ends, which lost 6 bases and 1 base, there was a span of 22 bases. In DNA form, the CDR3 reads TGTGCCAGCAGGTTACTGGCTACCGTTTCCCTTTCCTACAATGAGCAGTTCTTC. Protein product: CASRLLATVSLSYNEQFF.

The V gene is TRBV24-1, the J gene TRBJ1-1; no firm D call. This CDR3 has 15 residues. CDR1 and CDR2 from the germline V gene are KGHDR and SFDVKD. V shed 4 bases and J shed 4 bases, with 15 bases lying between them. The CDR3 spells CATSDNSDDRTEAFF. The CDR3, as DNA: TGTGCCACCAGTGACAACTCAGATGATCGCACTGAAGCTTTCTTT.

This clonotype was seen more than once but under ten times. Here the CDR3 DNA reads TGCGCCAGCAGCCGCTTGGGACTCTCGGGCAATGAGCAGTTCTTC. It is translated as CASSRLGLSGNEQFF. V and J are TRBV4-1 and TRBJ2-1; D perhaps matches TRBD2 (6 bases). Germline V gene lookup returns CDR1 MGHRA and CDR2 YSYEKL. The CDR3 spans 15 residues. Trimming removed 4 bases from V and 6 bases from J, with 16 bases in between.

This clonotype was seen a few times. The rearrangement links TRBV7-2 to TRBJ2-1; no clear D gene. CDR3 length: 15 residues. V lost 2 bases, J lost 0 bases, and 8 bases lay in between. CDR1 is SGHTA, CDR2 FQGNSA, per germline. The CDR3 DNA follows: TGTGCCAGCAGCTTATCAAGAAGCTCCTACAATGAGCAGTTCTTC. Amino acid sequence: CASSLSRSSYNEQFF.

The chain uses TRBV7-2 and TRBJ2-5, with a tentative D call TRBD1 (6 bases). Germline-derived CDR1 and CDR2 are SGHTA and FQGNSA. V lost 5 bases and J 5 bases, leaving 15 bases between the germline ends. The CDR3 is 14 residues long. The CDR3 DNA reads as TGTGCCAGCAGCCGTAGGGGGAAAGATGAGACCCAGTACTTC. This gives the protein CASSRRGKDETQYF.